This T cell receptor beta chain is drawn from a study of neurological immune-mediated disorders. General study points: Phylogenetic grouping put 18 of 34 multiple sclerosis patients' repertoires into one related-CDR3 cluster, a possible signature.

This clonotype was counted ten times or more. The antigen is undetermined. The making of cDNA relied on 5'RACE with 10-nucleotide random UMIs. TCRdb passed the 5' RACE reads through MiXCR, listing each CDR3 protein once. Among 50,000 or so distinct CDR3 sequences, approximately 3.3% were seen once, and the ten largest hold approximately 5.8%. The unsorted libraries had their origin in 2 million PBMCs stored at -80 C. V lost 0 bases and J 0 bases, leaving 16 bases between the germline ends. Germline V gives CDR1 SGHRS, CDR2 YFSETQ. This CDR3 is 18 amino acids long. The chain has TRBV5-1 and TRBJ2-1; D is undetermined. The source of this sequence is a man aged 40-55 years with multiple sclerosis. The specimen sequenced was PBMCs. The CDR3 sequence is CASSLEKPHLSSYNEQFF. The CDR3 DNA reads as TGCGCCAGCAGCTTGGAGAAGCCCCACTTAAGCTCCTACAATGAGCAGTTCTTC.